The 21 T cell receptor beta chains in this list originate from one sample, sequenced in a study of cytomegalovirus exposure and HLA in healthy donors. The PCR had 60 Vbeta and 13 Jbeta primers. Sequenced by immunoSEQ multiplex PCR; TCRdb stores in-frame clones only, minus some. Of roughly 290,000 clones listed, around 90% are singletons. Sequencing input: PBMCs. The source of these receptors is a woman aged 18-29 years in good health and CMV-seronegative.

This chain uses TRBV5-5 with TRBJ1-1; D remains ambiguous. The CDR3 spans 13 residues. V was cut by 3 bases and J by 8 bases, with 14 bases left in between. Per the germline V gene, CDR1 is SGHKS and CDR2 is YYEKEE (reference sequence). The CDR3 spells CASSSGRTAEAFF. In DNA, the CDR3 is TGTGCCAGCAGCTCGGGGAGGACGGCCGAAGCTTTCTTT.

J is TRBJ2-3 and V is TRBV6-5; TRBD1 might be the D (5 bases). Germline CDR1 reads MNHEY; CDR2 reads SVGAGI. This CDR3 is built from 14 residues. Between the trimmed V and J ends, which lost 6 bases and 1 base, there was a span of 11 bases. The CDR3 sequence: CASSDRLGTDTQYF. The CDR3 DNA sequence: TGTGCCAGCAGCGACAGATTAGGCACAGATACGCAGTATTTT.

The chain employs TRBV5-4 and TRBJ2-5; TRBD1 matches 8 bases. This CDR3 has 14 residues. The V segment lost 4 bases and the J segment 1 base; nucleotides outside the gene matches: 3. Germline CDR1 and CDR2: SGHNT and YYREEE (reference sequence). CDR3 sequence reads: CASSRGTGQETQYF. The CDR3 nucleotides read TGTGCCAGCAGCCGAGGGACAGGCCAAGAGACCCAGTACTTC.

V and J are TRBV7-2 and TRBJ1-2; 7 bases align to TRBD1. Germline CDR1 reads SGHTA; CDR2 reads FQGNSA. V was pared by 5 bases and J by 8 bases, with 5 bases of the junction left unmatched. The CDR3 covers 12 residues. CDR3 in DNA: TGTGCCAGCAGCAAGAGACAGGGCGGCTACACCTTC. It translates to CASSKRQGGYTF.

The chain joins TRBV10-3 to TRBJ1-1, with 8 positions matching TRBD1. J was trimmed by 3 bases and V by 6 bases; bases with no gene match: 15. The CDR3 sequence is 17 residues long. Germline V CDR1 and CDR2: ENHRY, SYGVKD. Written as DNA, the CDR3 is TGTGCCATCAGGGGAGGACGGTCAGGGGGCGAAGACACTGAAGCTTTCTTT. It codes for CAIRGGRSGGEDTEAFF.

V usage is TRBV11-3 and J usage is TRBJ1-1; a weak D match, TRBD1 (5 bases). V lost 3 bases to trimming and J lost 3 bases, with 11 bases between them. This CDR3 is 14 amino acids long. Germline CDR1 SGHNT, CDR2 YENEEA. The CDR3 spells CASSLGSRDTEAFF. The CDR3 nucleotides read TGTGCCAGCAGCTTGGGCTCCAGGGACACTGAAGCTTTCTTT.

The rearrangement links TRBV7-9 to TRBJ1-2; D is ambiguous. V gave up 3 bases and J gave up 0 bases, with 14 bases separating them. The CDR3 spans 16 residues. Germline loops: CDR1 SEHNR, CDR2 FQNEAQ (reference sequence). The CDR3 reads CASSFGQPSSNYGYTF. The DNA for the CDR3 is TGTGCCAGCAGCTTCGGCCAGCCTAGTTCTAACTATGGCTACACCTTC.

V usage is TRBV6-4 and J usage is TRBJ2-2; the match to TRBD2 covers 8 bases. This CDR3 contains 15 residues. Germline CDR1 and CDR2: MRHNA and SNTAGT. Trimming cost V 4 bases and J 3 bases; bases outside gene matches: 4. CDR3 sequence (DNA): TGTGCCAGCAGTGCCGGGGGGGCCGACACCGGGGAGCTGTTTTTT. Translating gives CASSAGGADTGELFF.

This sequence joins TRBV12-5 and TRBJ2-1, with D unresolved. V was shortened by 7 bases and J by 8 bases, with 15 bases between the two germline ends. This CDR3 comprises 13 residues. CDR1 LGHNT and CDR2 FRNRAP come from the germline V gene. In DNA form, the CDR3 reads TGTGCTAGTGATCCGACTGGCCTAGATGAGCAGTTCTTC. The encoded protein is CASDPTGLDEQFF.

V and J are TRBV5-1 and TRBJ2-7; D is uncertain. Trimming cost V 0 bases and J 0 bases, with 7 bases left between them. This CDR3 has 14 amino acids. Germline V lookup: CDR1 SGHRS, CDR2 YFSETQ. The CDR3: CASSLVISSYEQYF. CDR3 coding DNA: TGCGCCAGCAGCTTGGTGATCAGCTCCTACGAGCAGTACTTC.

The chain combines TRBV30 with TRBJ2-2, with D maybe TRBD2 (7 bases). The CDR3 has 15 residues. V was trimmed by 2 bases and J by 5 bases, leaving 15 bases between them. Germline CDR1 reads GTSNPN; CDR2 reads SVGIG (reference sequence). For the CDR3, the DNA is TGTGCCTGGAGTCGGGGGGCGTATCGGACCGGGGAGCTGTTTTTT. Residues: CAWSRGAYRTGELFF.

The chain joins TRBV2 to TRBJ2-7, with 7 bases fitting TRBD2. The CDR3 length is 13 residues. J was trimmed by 5 bases and V by 10 bases; bases with no gene match: 11. Germline values: CDR1 SNHLY, CDR2 FYNNEI. The CDR3 protein is CATNRGRGDEQYF. The CDR3 DNA follows: TGTGCCACCAATCGGGGGAGGGGAGACGAGCAGTACTTC.

In nucleotides, the CDR3 is TGCAGCGTTGCACAGACTAACTATGGCTACACCTTC. Residues: CSVAQTNYGYTF. This chain uses TRBV29-1 with TRBJ1-2; D not resolved. The CDR3 covers 12 residues. V was clipped by 4 bases and J by 0 bases, with 6 bases between them. Germline V gene lookup returns CDR1 SQVTM and CDR2 ANQGSEA. The full variable domain, its missing parts supplied by reference TRBV29-1 and TRBJ1-2, is SAVISQKPSRDICQRGTSLTIQCQVDSQVTMMFWYRQQPGQSLTLIATANQGSEATYESGFVIDKFPISRPNLTFSTLTVSNMSPEDSSIYLCSVAQTNYGYTFGSGTRLTVV.

The gene calls are TRBV6-4 and TRBJ2-2; D call uncertain. V was trimmed by 7 bases and J by 1 base, leaving 13 bases between them. CDR1 and CDR2 from the germline V gene are MRHNA and SNTAGT. The CDR3 is 15 residues long. CDR3 sequence: CASIRLIKNTGELFF. As DNA, the CDR3 is TGTGCCAGCATACGCCTAATTAAGAACACCGGGGAGCTGTTTTTT.

This chain's CDR3 is CATRTSGAIETQYF. In nucleotides, the CDR3 is TGTGCCACCCGGACTAGCGGGGCTATAGAGACCCAGTACTTC. This chain links TRBV10-3 with TRBJ2-5, with TRBD2 matching over 12 bases. CDR1 ENHRY and CDR2 SYGVKD come from the germline V gene. V lost 10 bases to trimming and J lost 4 bases; unmatched junction nucleotides: 7. CDR3 length: 14 amino acids.

This clone was seen only a few times. The sample contains more than one DNA sequence encoding this CDR3. The chain couples TRBV27 to TRBJ1-1; no firm D call. Germline assignment: CDR1 MNHEY and CDR2 SMNVEV (reference sequence). Trimming pared 4 bases from V and 2 bases from J, leaving 2 bases between. CDR3 length: 11 residues. CDR3 sequence reads: CASSSNTEAFF. DNA of the CDR3: TGTGCCAGCAGTTCTAACACTGAAGCTTTCTTT.

The J gene is TRBJ2-7, the V gene TRBV5-1; 8 nucleotides align to TRBD2. The germline V gene encodes CDR1 SGHRS and CDR2 YFSETQ. The CDR3 runs 14 residues. The V segment lost 4 bases and the J segment 5 bases; nucleotides outside the gene matches: 8. The CDR3 is CASSPRTSRNEQYF. The CDR3 nucleotides read TGCGCCAGCAGCCCCCGGACTAGCAGGAACGAGCAGTACTTC.

CDR3 in amino acids: CASSYSTGGNQPQHF. The CDR3 DNA sequence: TGTGCCAGCAGTTACTCGACCGGAGGCAATCAGCCCCAGCATTTT. V and J are TRBV6-5 and TRBJ1-5; D is uncertain. V was pared by 0 bases and J by 2 bases, with 8 bases between. The CDR3 loop spans 15 amino acids. Germline CDR1 and CDR2: MNHEY and SVGAGI.

This clone has a handful of counts. The chain joins TRBV5-6 to TRBJ2-7; 9 nucleotides align to TRBD1. CDR1 SGHDT and CDR2 YYEEEE come from the germline V gene. This CDR3 is built from 13 residues. Trimming cost V 6 bases and J 2 bases; bases outside gene matches: 3. The CDR3 nucleotides read TGTGCCAGCATGACAGGGGGGACCTACGAGCAGTACTTC. Translating gives CASMTGGTYEQYF.

This rearrangement joins TRBV5-1 to TRBJ1-1; 8 nucleotides align to TRBD1. The CDR3 has 14 residues. CDR1 is SGHRS and CDR2 is YFSETQ in the germline V gene. The J segment lost 5 bases and the V segment lost 4 bases, leaving 7 bases of the junction unmatched. CDR3 loop: CASSIKTGVTEAFF. CDR3 coding DNA: TGCGCCAGCAGCATCAAGACAGGGGTGACTGAAGCTTTCTTT.

The chain is built from TRBV19 and TRBJ1-4; the match to TRBD1 covers 7 bases. The CDR3 contains 15 residues. The trim removed 5 bases at V and 3 bases at J, leaving 6 bases unmatched. Germline CDR1 is LNHDA and CDR2 is SQIVND (reference sequence). CDR3 in DNA: TGTGCCAGTAGTTCGTCTACAGGGGCTAATGAAAAACTGTTTTTT. It yields the protein CASSSSTGANEKLFF.